The sequence of this T cell receptor beta chain was determined in a study of T cell repertoires in aging, cancer and after chemotherapy. Overall study: Six age groups, ranging from 30 or younger to 70 or older, included the donors. Roughly 8.8 million TCR reads made up the full dataset. Findings and caveats of the study: Rebound thymic output was suggested by rising median generation probability during chemotherapy in each cancer cohort. In healthy donors, age-related TCR diversity loss mainly reflected lost richness.

TRB rearrangements spanning V, D and J were amplified using mixed TRB-A/B primers. TCRdb re-called the multiplex PCR reads through MiXCR, storing one row per CDR3 protein. The table lists around 10,000 distinct CDR3 sequences, 38% of them singletons. This clonotype was seen a handful of times. Its specificity is not known. Amplification of TCR beta used genomic DNA extracted from peripheral blood. This CDR3 has 15 amino acids. Trimming took 6 bases from V and 4 from J, leaving 13 bases between them. Sequenced input: blood. The source of this sequence is a human donor in good health. This chain uses TRBV12-3 or TRBV12-4 with TRBJ2-6; TRBD1 might be the D (6 bases). DNA for the CDR3: TGTGCCAGCAGCAGGGGTTTGAAAGGGGCCAACGTCCTGACTTTC. Its protein is CASSRGLKGANVLTF.